This entry lists 16 T cell receptor beta chains sequenced from one sample in a study of spatial heterogeneity in lung cancer. TCRdb analysed the 5' RACE reads with MiXCR anew, one entry per CDR3 protein. This table has around 45,000 distinct CDR3 sequences, more than 20% appearing once. The sample's time point: blood at routine non-recurrence follow-up after resection. The sequenced sample was PBMCs, obtained at follow-up. These receptors were taken from a female donor with early-stage non-small cell lung cancer.

The chain has TRBV20-1 and TRBJ1-5; D might be TRBD1 (6 bases). V lost 2 bases, J lost 7 bases, and 18 bases lay in between. Germline V gene lookup returns CDR1 DFQATT and CDR2 SNEGSKA (reference sequence). The CDR3 length is 15 residues. In nucleotides, the CDR3 is TGCAGTGCTAGACATACGACAGGAAGGAGCCAGCCCCAGCATTTT. Translation: CSARHTTGRSQPQHF.

This chain uses TRBV27 with TRBJ1-2; D is undetermined. This CDR3 is 14 amino acids long. CDR1 is MNHEY and CDR2 is SMNVEV in the germline V gene (reference sequence). V lost 3 bases and J 8 bases, leaving 16 bases between the germline ends. The CDR3 DNA is TGTGCCAGCAGTTTTGACCGAGTTCGCGGCGGCTACACCTTC. It codes for CASSFDRVRGGYTF.

The gene calls are TRBV5-1 and TRBJ2-3; a weak D match, TRBD1 (5 bases). V shed 2 bases and J shed 6 bases, with 10 bases lying between them. This CDR3 spans 13 amino acids. Germline V gives CDR1 SGHRS, CDR2 YFSETQ. The CDR3 DNA sequence: TGCGCCAGCAGCTTAACAGGTCGCGATACGCAGTATTTT. Its translation: CASSLTGRDTQYF.

This chain uses TRBV6-5 with TRBJ2-3; TRBD2 matches 10 bases. Germline V lookup: CDR1 MNHEY, CDR2 SVGAGI. The J segment lost 1 base and the V segment lost 5 bases, leaving 3 bases of the junction unmatched. The CDR3 has 15 amino acids. CDR3 sequence: CASSQLAGGTDTQYF. The CDR3 nucleotides read TGTGCCAGCAGTCAGCTAGCGGGGGGCACAGATACGCAGTATTTT.

This clonotype was counted a few times. The DNA for the CDR3 is TGCAGCGTTTCGGTGGGGGGAAACACCATATATTTT. Encoded protein: CSVSVGGNTIYF. The chain is built from TRBV29-1 and TRBJ1-3; the D is unclear. The germline gives CDR1 SQVTM, CDR2 ANQGSEA. The CDR3 sequence is 12 residues long. Trimming took off 5 bases at V and 4 bases at J, with 9 bases between the two ends.

This clonotype was seen a few times. This chain links TRBV14 with TRBJ2-1, with TRBD1 as a possible D gene (6 bases). CDR1 is SGHDN and CDR2 is FVKESK in the germline V gene. Trimming took off 3 bases at V and 4 bases at J, with 10 bases between the two ends. This CDR3 is built from 14 residues. The CDR3, as DNA: TGTGCCAGCAGCCAGCTAGGGGGTTACAATGAGCAGTTCTTC. Encoded protein: CASSQLGGYNEQFF.

The chain links TRBV7-8 to TRBJ1-1; 8 nucleotides line up with TRBD1. The trim removed 5 bases at V and 3 bases at J, leaving 20 bases unmatched. The CDR3 is made up of 19 amino acids. Germline CDR1 and CDR2: SGHVS and FQNEAQ. In nucleotides, the CDR3 is TGTGCCAGCAGCCATCGACTCCGGACAGGGCGATACGGGGACACTGAAGCTTTCTTT. This sequence encodes CASSHRLRTGRYGDTEAFF.

The V gene is TRBV7-6, the J gene TRBJ2-7; 7 bases line up with TRBD2. The CDR3 length is 13 residues. The V segment lost 8 bases and the J segment 7 bases; nucleotides outside the gene matches: 11. Germline lookup yields CDR1 SGHVS and CDR2 FNYEAQ. CDR3 in DNA: TGTGCCAGCCGTGGGACTATAAGCGGGGAGCAGTACTTC. Translation: CASRGTISGEQYF.

The table lists this clonotype with a few counts. The chain has TRBV20-1 and TRBJ2-5; 8 positions match TRBD2. V shed 6 bases and J 5 bases; nucleotides not matched to a gene: 14. The length of the CDR3 is 15 residues. From germline, CDR1 is DFQATT and CDR2 SNEGSKA (reference sequence). The CDR3 region is CSANPRTSQLETQYF. The CDR3 nucleotides read TGCAGTGCCAATCCAAGGACTAGCCAATTGGAGACCCAGTACTTC.

This clonotype was observed at least ten times. This rearrangement joins TRBV11-1 to TRBJ2-3; maybe TRBD2 (5 bases). CDR3 length equals 14 residues. V lost 7 bases, J lost 0 bases, and 11 bases lay in between. Germline assignment: CDR1 SGHAT and CDR2 FQDESV (reference sequence). The DNA for the CDR3 is TGTGCCAGCACGGCGGGTTCTAGCACAGATACGCAGTATTTT. Its translation: CASTAGSSTDTQYF.

Ten or more counts support this clonotype. The chain links TRBV20-1 to TRBJ2-7; TRBD1 matches at 8 bases. Germline V CDR1 and CDR2: DFQATT, SNEGSKA (reference sequence). V gave up 8 bases and J gave up 6 bases; unmatched junction bases: 15. The CDR3 runs 14 residues. CDR3 loop: CSPYARFDRGEQYF. As DNA, the CDR3 is TGCAGTCCTTACGCTAGGTTCGACAGGGGCGAGCAGTACTTC.

V gene TRBV20-1 combines with J gene TRBJ2-1, with D hard to call. Germline V gene sequence: CDR1 DFQATT, CDR2 SNEGSKA (reference sequence). Trimming removed 3 bases from V and 3 bases from J, with 21 bases in between. CDR3 length: 17 residues. The CDR3 nucleotides read TGCAGTGCTAGGCTTTCTAACGCGGTATTCCTCTACAATGAGCAGTTCTTC. Its translation is CSARLSNAVFLYNEQFF.

The chain employs TRBV7-2 and TRBJ2-1; 7 nucleotides line up with TRBD2. The CDR3 loop spans 15 amino acids. J gave up 0 bases and V 6 bases, and 5 bases lay outside the gene matches. Germline V gene sequence: CDR1 SGHTA, CDR2 FQGNSA. The CDR3 reads CASSQSGISYNEQFF. CDR3 bases: TGTGCCAGCAGTCAAAGCGGGATCTCCTACAATGAGCAGTTCTTC.

This rearrangement joins TRBV2 to TRBJ1-6; D unclear. V was clipped by 4 bases and J by 6 bases, with 7 bases between them. The CDR3 sequence is 13 residues long. Looked up from germline, CDR1 is SNHLY and CDR2 is FYNNEI. The chain's CDR3 is CASSADFNSPLHF. CDR3 nucleotides: TGTGCCAGCAGTGCGGACTTTAATTCACCCCTCCACTTT.

The rearrangement joins TRBV19 to TRBJ2-7; D might be TRBD1 (6 bases). The ends were cut back, 4 bases at V and 3 bases at J, with 16 bases in the middle. The CDR3 runs to 15 residues. The germline CDR1 and CDR2 sequences are LNHDA and SQIVND (reference sequence). The CDR3: CASSTTGALFYEQYF. The CDR3 nucleotides read TGTGCCAGTAGTACGACAGGAGCTTTGTTCTACGAGCAGTACTTC.

At least ten counts were recorded for this clonotype. The V gene is TRBV19, the J gene TRBJ2-5; 8 nucleotides line up with TRBD1. The CDR3 covers 13 residues. Germline trimming cut 4 bases from V and 2 bases from J; bases unmatched to any gene: 0. CDR1 is LNHDA and CDR2 is SQIVND in the germline V gene (reference sequence). This CDR3 reads CASSNRGQETQYF. The CDR3 DNA reads as TGTGCCAGTAGTAACAGGGGGCAAGAGACCCAGTACTTC.